These T cell receptor beta chains were read from a single sample in a study of identical twins. In TCRdb, the 5' RACE reads were re-called with MiXCR into one record per CDR3 protein. The sample carries 400,000 to 550,000 distinct CDR3 sequences, roughly an eighth recorded once. This same sample was also taken into another study, of yellow fever vaccine responses in identical twins.

The specimen sequenced was CD4+ T cells sorted from blood. The origin of the receptors is a woman aged 18-30 years in good health. The CDR3 runs from the conserved cysteine through the conserved F or W. Each record gives: clone size, V gene, D gene, J gene, CDR3 protein, CDR3 DNA. The D gene is left open where the match is weak. The listing skips clone size in some rows; elsewhere it reads once, few, many or a size class.

clone size: few
V gene: TRBV3-1
D gene: NA
J gene: TRBJ2-7
CDR3 protein: CASSPRTIDAYEQYF
CDR3 DNA: TGTGCCAGCAGCCCTAGGACGATCGATGCCTACGAGCAGTACTTC

clone size: few
V gene: TRBV7-2
D gene: NA
J gene: TRBJ2-3
CDR3 protein: CASSLEGLLTDTQYF
CDR3 DNA: TGTGCCAGCAGCTTAGAAGGACTCCTAACAGATACGCAGTATTTT

clone size: NA
V gene: TRBV5-4
D gene: NA
J gene: TRBJ2-7
CDR3 protein: CASSRDPTYEQYF
CDR3 DNA: TGTGCCAGCAGCCGGGACCCTACCTACGAGCAGTACTTC

clone size: NA
V gene: TRBV18
D gene: NA
J gene: TRBJ2-5
CDR3 protein: CASSPGTQETQYF
CDR3 DNA: TGTGCCAGCAGCCCCGGGACACAAGAGACCCAGTACTTC

clone size: few
V gene: TRBV7-2
D gene: NA
J gene: TRBJ2-1
CDR3 protein: CATFYLSNEQFF
CDR3 DNA: TGTGCCACCTTTTACCTGTCCAATGAGCAGTTCTTC

clone size: NA
V gene: TRBV20-1
D gene: NA
J gene: TRBJ2-6
CDR3 protein: CSAREPGANVLTF
CDR3 DNA: TGCAGTGCTAGAGAACCAGGGGCCAACGTCCTGACTTTC

clone size: few
V gene: TRBV6-5
D gene: NA
J gene: TRBJ2-3
CDR3 protein: CASSYAQGTDTQYF
CDR3 DNA: TGTGCCAGCAGTTACGCCCAGGGCACAGATACGCAGTATTTT

clone size: few
V gene: TRBV7-3
D gene: NA
J gene: TRBJ2-1
CDR3 protein: CASSSHSGTTYNEQFF
CDR3 DNA: TGTGCCAGCAGTTCTCATTCCGGGACAACATACAATGAGCAGTTCTTC

clone size: few
V gene: TRBV9
D gene: NA
J gene: TRBJ2-1
CDR3 protein: CASSGPGAGPDNEQFF
CDR3 DNA: TGTGCCAGCAGCGGCCCTGGGGCGGGACCCGACAATGAGCAGTTCTTC

clone size: many
V gene: TRBV12-3/TRBV12-4
D gene: NA
J gene: TRBJ2-7
CDR3 protein: CASSYGSGSSYEQYF
CDR3 DNA: TGTGCCAGCAGTTATGGGAGCGGAAGCTCCTACGAGCAGTACTTC

clone size: few
V gene: TRBV6-2/TRBV6-3
D gene: NA
J gene: TRBJ2-7
CDR3 protein: CASSYPAGAEQYF
CDR3 DNA: TGTGCCAGCAGCTACCCCGCTGGGGCCGAGCAGTACTTC

clone size: few
V gene: TRBV24-1
D gene: NA
J gene: TRBJ2-1
CDR3 protein: CATSDSAGDTYNEQFF
CDR3 DNA: TGTGCCACCAGTGATTCGGCAGGGGACACCTACAATGAGCAGTTCTTC

clone size: NA
V gene: TRBV28
D gene: NA
J gene: TRBJ2-1
CDR3 protein: CASSTLGIKEQFF
CDR3 DNA: TGTGCCAGCAGTACACTAGGAATCAAGGAGCAGTTCTTC

clone size: few
V gene: TRBV2
D gene: NA
J gene: TRBJ1-5
CDR3 protein: CASSDPRQPQHF
CDR3 DNA: TGTGCCAGCAGTGACCCGCGGCAGCCCCAGCATTTT

clone size: few
V gene: TRBV20-1
D gene: NA
J gene: TRBJ2-7
CDR3 protein: CSARASMLYEQYF
CDR3 DNA: TGCAGTGCTAGAGCTAGTATGTTGTACGAGCAGTACTTC

clone size: NA
V gene: TRBV24-1
D gene: TRBD2
J gene: TRBJ2-1
CDR3 protein: CATSDPGRIGGGEQFF
CDR3 DNA: TGTGCCACCAGTGATCCGGGACGAATTGGGGGGGGTGAGCAGTTCTTC

clone size: NA
V gene: TRBV9
D gene: TRBD2
J gene: TRBJ2-3
CDR3 protein: CASSVGLAGGGDTQYF
CDR3 DNA: TGTGCCAGCAGCGTGGGACTAGCGGGAGGAGGGGATACGCAGTATTTT

clone size: NA
V gene: TRBV2
D gene: NA
J gene: TRBJ2-3
CDR3 protein: CASSVQASSTDTQYF
CDR3 DNA: TGTGCCAGCAGTGTACAAGCTTCTAGCACAGATACGCAGTATTTT

clone size: NA
V gene: TRBV2
D gene: NA
J gene: TRBJ2-5
CDR3 protein: CASSVDTLARETQYF
CDR3 DNA: TGTGCCAGCAGTGTTGACACCCTAGCTCGGGAGACCCAGTACTTC

clone size: few
V gene: TRBV6-5
D gene: NA
J gene: TRBJ2-7
CDR3 protein: CASSYWSGEQYF
CDR3 DNA: TGTGCCAGCAGTTACTGGTCGGGCGAGCAGTACTTC

clone size: NA
V gene: TRBV30
D gene: NA
J gene: TRBJ2-5
CDR3 protein: CAWSAFGGSYQETQYF
CDR3 DNA: TGTGCCTGGAGTGCCTTTGGGGGATCCTACCAAGAGACCCAGTACTTC

clone size: NA
V gene: TRBV7-3
D gene: TRBD2
J gene: TRBJ2-2
CDR3 protein: CASSLTVTSGSFNGELFF
CDR3 DNA: TGTGCCAGCAGCTTAACTGTTACGAGCGGGAGTTTTAACGGGGAGCTGTTTTTT

clone size: few
V gene: TRBV7-2
D gene: NA
J gene: TRBJ2-1
CDR3 protein: CASSQLAREQFF
CDR3 DNA: TGTGCCAGCAGCCAACTCGCACGCGAGCAGTTCTTC

clone size: few
V gene: TRBV20-1
D gene: TRBD1
J gene: TRBJ2-2
CDR3 protein: CSASRTGANTGELFF
CDR3 DNA: TGCAGTGCTAGTAGGACAGGGGCGAACACCGGGGAGCTGTTTTTT

clone size: NA
V gene: TRBV6-2/TRBV6-3
D gene: NA
J gene: TRBJ2-1
CDR3 protein: CASSYLRGEQFF
CDR3 DNA: TGTGCCAGCAGTTACTTGCGTGGGGAGCAGTTCTTC

clone size: NA
V gene: TRBV18
D gene: NA
J gene: TRBJ2-1
CDR3 protein: CASSPDEVPSYNEQFF
CDR3 DNA: TGTGCCAGCTCACCAGACGAGGTCCCCTCCTACAATGAGCAGTTCTTC

clone size: NA
V gene: TRBV30
D gene: TRBD1
J gene: TRBJ2-7
CDR3 protein: CASTGTGVYEQYF
CDR3 DNA: TGTGCCTCGACGGGGACAGGGGTTTACGAGCAGTACTTC

clone size: NA
V gene: TRBV28
D gene: NA
J gene: TRBJ2-5
CDR3 protein: CASSLKGTRETQYF
CDR3 DNA: TGTGCCAGCAGTTTAAAAGGTACAAGAGAGACCCAGTACTTC

clone size: few
V gene: TRBV15
D gene: NA
J gene: TRBJ1-2
CDR3 protein: CATSRDRSVNYGYTF
CDR3 DNA: TGTGCCACCAGCAGAGATCGTAGCGTTAACTATGGCTACACCTTC

clone size: few
V gene: TRBV28
D gene: TRBD1
J gene: TRBJ1-4
CDR3 protein: CASSSSTGGREKLFF
CDR3 DNA: TGTGCCAGCAGTTCCTCGACAGGGGGCAGGGAAAAACTGTTTTTT

clone size: NA
V gene: TRBV29-1
D gene: NA
J gene: TRBJ2-7
CDR3 protein: CSVGQNEQYF
CDR3 DNA: TGCAGCGTTGGACAGAACGAGCAGTACTTC

clone size: few
V gene: TRBV7-2
D gene: NA
J gene: TRBJ2-7
CDR3 protein: CASSSPTSYEQYF
CDR3 DNA: TGTGCCAGCAGCTCCCCGACGTCCTACGAGCAGTACTTC

clone size: few
V gene: TRBV5-1
D gene: NA
J gene: TRBJ1-1
CDR3 protein: CASSYGGNTEAFF
CDR3 DNA: TGCGCCAGCAGCTATGGGGGGAACACTGAAGCTTTCTTT